The 23 T cell receptor beta chains given below trace back to one sample, sequenced in a study of identical twins. TCRdb recomputed calls from the 5' RACE reads with MiXCR, one row per CDR3 protein. The table shows about 700,000 distinct CDR3 sequences, with over 8.5% occurring only once. The sample was also reused in another study, on yellow fever vaccine responses in identical twins.

Sequences were obtained from PBMCs. The receptors come from a woman in her late teens or twenties in good health.

This clonotype was seen only a few times. The chain carries TRBV20-1 and TRBJ1-2, with a weak D call TRBD1 (5 bases). The ends were cut back, 1 base at V and 9 bases at J, with 9 bases in the middle. The V gene's germline CDR1 is DFQATT and CDR2 SNEGSKA (reference sequence). The CDR3 has 11 residues. The CDR3, as DNA: TGCAGTGCTAGAGCTCAGGGTCGCTACACCTTC. Encoded protein: CSARAQGRYTF.

The gene calls are TRBV6-1 and TRBJ2-3; TRBD2 matches at 13 bases. The V and J ends lost 9 bases and 7 bases, in that order; junction bases with no gene match: 4. Germline V gene lookup returns CDR1 MNHNS and CDR2 SASEGT. The CDR3 contains 13 residues. Here the CDR3 DNA reads TGTGCCAGTAGACTAGCGGGAGGCTATACGCAGTATTTT. Translation gives CASRLAGGYTQYF.

This clonotype was seen a handful of times. This rearrangement joins TRBV5-6 to TRBJ2-5; a weak D match, TRBD1 (5 bases). The CDR3 covers 14 residues. Per germline, CDR1 SGHDT and CDR2 YYEEEE. V lost 2 bases to trimming and J lost 4 bases, with 12 bases between them. CDR3 sequence (DNA): TGTGCCAGCAGCTTTGGGGCGGCCCTAGAGACCCAGTACTTC. Amino acids: CASSFGAALETQYF.

This clonotype was seen a few times. The chain links TRBV3-1 to TRBJ2-1; no clear D gene. Trimming cost V 4 bases and J 10 bases, with 8 bases left between them. This CDR3 spans 11 amino acids. Looked up from germline, CDR1 is LGHDT and CDR2 is YNNKEL (reference sequence). The DNA of the CDR3 is TGTGCCAGCAGCCGGGCCGCCGAGCAGTTCTTC. Translating it yields CASSRAAEQFF.

Ten or more counts support this clonotype. In DNA, the CDR3 is TGTGCCAGCAGGGGTAACGAGGGCGAGGTTAGAGAAAAACTGTTTTTT. It encodes CASRGNEGEVREKLFF. The chain combines TRBV7-6 with TRBJ1-4; D call uncertain. Deletions cut 6 bases from V and 8 bases from J, with 22 bases between. CDR3 size: 16 residues. The V gene's germline CDR1 is SGHVS and CDR2 FNYEAQ.

The chain combines TRBV27 with TRBJ2-7; D is uncertain. The CDR3 runs to 13 residues. V lost 7 bases and J 3 bases, leaving 13 bases between the germline ends. Germline loops: CDR1 MNHEY, CDR2 SMNVEV (reference sequence). The CDR3 bases are TGTGCCAGCAAACTGGGTGGCGGCTACGAGCAGTACTTC. Amino acids: CASKLGGGYEQYF.

J is TRBJ2-3 and V is TRBV4-1; no clear D. Trimming removed 0 bases at V and 0 bases at J, with 13 bases between. Germline V CDR1 and CDR2: MGHRA, YSYEKL. The length of the CDR3 is 17 residues. The chain's CDR3 is CASSQDNTATSTDTQYF. In DNA form, the CDR3 reads TGCGCCAGCAGCCAAGATAACACAGCTACTAGCACAGATACGCAGTATTTT.

The chain couples TRBV6-1 to TRBJ2-3; no definite D call. This CDR3 region has 16 residues. V was clipped by 6 bases and J by 3 bases, with 19 bases between them. Germline V lookup: CDR1 MNHNS, CDR2 SASEGT. As DNA, the CDR3 is TGTGCCAGCAGCCTTACGGTCCGCCGAGGAACAGATACGCAGTATTTT. It is translated as CASSLTVRRGTDTQYF.

CDR3 residues: CASSLGVQPSTDTQYF. The CDR3 DNA is TGTGCCAGCAGCTTAGGAGTTCAACCAAGCACAGATACGCAGTATTTT. This chain connects TRBV7-2 to TRBJ2-3; D ambiguous. The CDR3 extends over 16 amino acids. Trimming took off 1 base at V and 0 bases at J, with 11 bases between the two ends. Germline CDR1 SGHTA, CDR2 FQGNSA.

This sequence joins TRBV6-1 and TRBJ2-1; D gene ambiguous. Germline assignment: CDR1 MNHNS and CDR2 SASEGT. Trimming removed 7 bases from V and 3 bases from J, with 22 bases in between. The CDR3 is made up of 17 amino acids. This chain's CDR3 is CASTMDFRLLDYNEQFF. As DNA, the CDR3 is TGTGCCAGCACCATGGATTTTCGACTCCTTGACTACAATGAGCAGTTCTTC.

The genes are TRBV29-1 and TRBJ2-5, with 9 nucleotides matching TRBD2. Germline CDR1 is SQVTM and CDR2 is ANQGSEA. This CDR3 region has 14 residues. Unmatched junction bases numbered 8, after V lost 4 bases and J lost 5 bases. DNA for the CDR3: TGCAGCGTTGCCGTCGGCGGGGGGGGGGAGACCCAGTACTTC. It specifies CSVAVGGGGETQYF.

This chain connects TRBV5-1 to TRBJ2-1, with D hard to call. V was trimmed by 4 bases and J by 6 bases, leaving 8 bases between them. CDR3 size: 12 residues. Germline V gene lookup returns CDR1 SGHRS and CDR2 YFSETQ. CDR3 sequence reads: CASSLTANEQFF. The CDR3 DNA sequence: TGCGCCAGCAGCCTTACGGCCAATGAGCAGTTCTTC.

At least ten counts were recorded for this clonotype. The chain has TRBV4-3 and TRBJ1-1; 7 bases line up with TRBD1. Germline V CDR1 and CDR2: LGHNA, YSLEER. Unmatched junction bases numbered 4, after V lost 5 bases and J lost 1 base. This CDR3 contains 14 residues. CDR3 in DNA: TGCGCCAGCAGCGCCGGGACAGCGAACACTGAAGCTTTCTTT. Encoded protein: CASSAGTANTEAFF.

The chain is built from TRBV6-1 and TRBJ2-1; D may match TRBD1 or TRBD2 (5 bases each). The CDR3 spans 13 residues. Germline V gene data show CDR1 as MNHNS and CDR2 as SASEGT. Trimming cost V 7 bases and J 9 bases, with 16 bases left between them. The CDR3 is CASTRDLQGEQFF. Written as DNA, the CDR3 is TGTGCCAGCACTCGGGACCTCCAGGGTGAGCAGTTCTTC.

The chain is built from TRBV6-2 or TRBV6-3 and TRBJ2-2, with unresolved D. V lost 2 bases to trimming and J lost 7 bases, with 14 bases between them. The CDR3 is 15 amino acids. CDR1 is MNHEY and CDR2 is SVGEGT in the germline V gene. The chain's CDR3 is CASSYVGPEFGELFF. CDR3 nucleotide sequence: TGTGCCAGCAGTTACGTTGGGCCTGAGTTCGGGGAGCTGTTTTTT.

This clonotype was observed many times. The chain has TRBV4-3 and TRBJ2-5; D is possibly TRBD2 (5 bases). Trimming left V 0 bases short and J 5 bases short, with 10 bases between. Germline values: CDR1 LGHNA, CDR2 YSLEER. CDR3 size: 14 residues. CDR3 protein: CASSQDSGMETQYF. Written as DNA, the CDR3 is TGCGCCAGCAGCCAAGATTCCGGGATGGAGACCCAGTACTTC.

The chain is built from TRBV29-1 and TRBJ1-2; D is uncertain. Germline assignment: CDR1 SQVTM and CDR2 ANQGSEA. The CDR3 contains 12 residues. Trimming took 4 bases from V and 4 from J, leaving 10 bases between them. This CDR3 reads CSVVGDGYGYTF. CDR3 bases: TGCAGCGTTGTCGGGGATGGCTATGGCTACACCTTC.

This clonotype has a count of ten or more. The CDR3 DNA is TGTGCCAGCAGCCAGATAGACATACACTATGGCTACACCTTC. Its translation is CASSQIDIHYGYTF. The chain recombines TRBV3-1 with TRBJ1-2; D call uncertain. Germline CDR1 LGHDT, CDR2 YNNKEL (reference sequence). V lost 3 bases and J lost 3, with 11 bases in between. CDR3 length: 14 amino acids. Complete variable domain (other parts from reference TRBV3-1 and TRBJ1-2): DTAVSQTPKYLVTQMGNDKSIKCEQNLGHDTMYWYKQDSKKFLKIMFSYNNKELIINETVPNRFSPKSPDKAHLNLHINSLELGDSAVYFCASSQIDIHYGYTFGSGTRLTVV.

This clonotype has just a few counts. This chain connects TRBV29-1 to TRBJ2-2, with D perhaps given as TRBD1 or TRBD2 (6 bases each). CDR1 is SQVTM, CDR2 ANQGSEA, per germline. V was pared by 4 bases and J by 7 bases, with 13 bases between. The CDR3 consists of 13 residues. The CDR3 region is CSVASGAGGELFF. The CDR3, as DNA: TGCAGCGTTGCGTCGGGGGCAGGCGGGGAGCTGTTTTTT.

In its sample, this clonotype was seen a few times. The V call is TRBV4-3, the J call TRBJ2-5; no firm D call. CDR3 length: 15 residues. Germline V gives CDR1 LGHNA, CDR2 YSLEER. V gave up 0 bases and J gave up 5 bases, with 13 bases separating them. CDR3 residues: CASSQDIGYGETQYF. DNA of the CDR3: TGCGCCAGCAGCCAAGATATAGGGTACGGGGAGACCCAGTACTTC.

About this clonotype: A much larger clonotype is one base distant, so this may be a read error. The chain couples TRBV20-1 to TRBJ2-7, with D uncertain. CDR1 is DFQATT and CDR2 is SNEGSKA in the germline V gene (reference sequence). Trimming removed 3 bases from V and 5 bases from J, with 5 bases in between. The CDR3 totals 10 residues. The CDR3 sequence is CSASRDEQYF. In nucleotides, the CDR3 is TGCAGTGCTAGTCGCGACGAGCAGTACTTC.

This clonotype occurred a few times. V and J are TRBV29-1 and TRBJ1-4; D ambiguous. Trimming removed 3 bases at V and 1 base at J, with 6 bases between. Germline assignment: CDR1 SQVTM and CDR2 ANQGSEA. The CDR3 has 13 residues. The chain's CDR3 is CSVDLGTNEKLFF. The CDR3 region has the DNA TGCAGCGTTGATCTGGGAACTAATGAAAAACTGTTTTTT.

The rearrangement joins TRBV7-9 to TRBJ2-4; D is perhaps TRBD2 (7 bases). Germline assignment: CDR1 SEHNR and CDR2 FQNEAQ (reference sequence). Trimming removed 6 bases from V and 5 bases from J, with 23 bases in between. The length of the CDR3 is 17 residues. The CDR3 loop is CASSSVPQQGRENIQYF. The CDR3 coding sequence is TGTGCCAGCAGTTCCGTACCTCAGCAGGGGAGGGAAAACATTCAGTACTTC.